This passage covers 30 T cell receptor beta chains from one sample sequenced in a study of CD8 T cells in Susac syndrome. RNA in amounts of about 0.5 to 1 ug was reverse transcribed with random hexamers. A single record per CDR3 protein comes from TCRdb applying MiXCR to the immunoSEQ multiplex PCR reads. Among some 200,000 distinct CDR3 sequences listed, approximately 94% were seen once. The source material was CD4+ T cells from PBMCs. The receptors derive from a human donor in good health.

The chain carries TRBV9 and TRBJ2-1, with 9 bases lining up with TRBD1. CDR1 is SGDLS and CDR2 is YYNGEE in the germline V gene. V trimming: 4 bases; J trimming: 2 bases; junction bases outside the gene matches: 4. This CDR3 is 15 amino acids long. This CDR3 reads CASSQTGGPYNEQFF. CDR3 DNA sequence: TGTGCCAGCAGCCAGACAGGGGGACCCTACAATGAGCAGTTCTTC.

The chain uses TRBV27 and TRBJ2-1; tentatively, D is TRBD2 (5 bases). The V and J ends lost 4 bases and 2 bases respectively, with 24 bases between them. CDR3 length equals 19 residues. From germline, CDR1 is MNHEY and CDR2 SMNVEV (reference sequence). CDR3 amino acids: CASSYSSPAVLRTYNEQFF. In DNA form, the CDR3 reads TGTGCCAGCAGTTACTCTTCGCCAGCGGTGCTTAGAACCTACAATGAGCAGTTCTTC.

V and J are TRBV7-2 and TRBJ1-1; 7 bases are a match to TRBD1. CDR1 is SGHTA and CDR2 is FQGNSA in the germline V gene. The CDR3 is made up of 15 amino acids. V was clipped by 4 bases and J by 4 bases; unmatched bases: 9. CDR3 in amino acids: CASSSSGTDPTEAFF. The CDR3 bases are TGTGCCAGCAGCTCCTCCGGGACAGACCCCACTGAAGCTTTCTTT.

The chain uses TRBV29-1 and TRBJ2-1; TRBD1 or TRBD2 may be the D gene (5 bases each). With 5 bases removed from V and 8 bases from J, the gap between germline ends came to 22 bases. The V gene's germline CDR1 is SQVTM and CDR2 ANQGSEA. CDR3 length: 15 residues. DNA for the CDR3: TGCAGCGTTTCCCCTCAGGGTACTCTAGCCGATGAGCAGTTCTTC. Its protein is CSVSPQGTLADEQFF.

The CDR3 sequence is CASSRQAGAPGELFF. In DNA, the CDR3 is TGTGCCAGCAGCCGACAAGCGGGAGCCCCCGGGGAGCTGTTTTTT. This chain joins TRBV14 and TRBJ2-2, with 8 bases matching TRBD2. The CDR3 sequence is 15 residues long. The ends lost 4 bases at V and 6 bases at J; junction bases unmatched: 7. The germline gives CDR1 SGHDN, CDR2 FVKESK. Full variable domain (outside the CDR3, taken from reference TRBV14 and TRBJ2-2): EAGVTQFPSHSVIEKGQTVTLRCDPISGHDNLYWYRRVMGKEIKFLLHFVKESKQDESGMPNNRFLAERTGGTYSTLKVQPAELEDSGVYFCASSRQAGAPGELFFGEGSRLTVL.

This chain links TRBV28 with TRBJ2-1; no reliable D call. Germline assignment: CDR1 MDHEN and CDR2 SYDVKM. The CDR3 contains 14 residues. V lost 5 bases and J 5 bases, leaving 13 bases between the germline ends. CDR3 loop: CASSQVPENNEQFF. CDR3 sequence (DNA): TGTGCCAGCAGTCAGGTCCCGGAGAACAATGAGCAGTTCTTC.

This chain uses TRBV30 with TRBJ2-2; D is possibly TRBD2 (5 bases). Germline lookup yields CDR1 GTSNPN and CDR2 SVGIG (reference sequence). V was trimmed by 2 bases and J by 5 bases, leaving 12 bases between them. The CDR3 consists of 14 residues. DNA for the CDR3: TGTGCCTGGAGTCTGGGAGTATATACCGGGGAGCTGTTTTTT. It yields the protein CAWSLGVYTGELFF.

This clonotype was observed a single time. The V call is TRBV20-1, the J call TRBJ2-1; D perhaps matches TRBD2 (5 bases). The germline gives CDR1 DFQATT, CDR2 SNEGSKA (reference sequence). V was pared by 4 bases and J by 10 bases, with 23 bases between. CDR3 length: 15 amino acids. The CDR3 sequence: CSATPQIGELGEQFF. Written as DNA, the CDR3 is TGCAGTGCTACCCCACAAATCGGGGAATTAGGGGAGCAGTTCTTC.

The genes are TRBV9 and TRBJ2-6; maybe TRBD1 (5 bases). With 4 bases removed from V and 0 bases from J, the gap between germline ends came to 14 bases. The germline V gene encodes CDR1 SGDLS and CDR2 YYNGEE. This CDR3 is 17 amino acids long. CDR3 sequence: CASSPLTDFSGANVLTF. CDR3 coding DNA: TGTGCCAGCAGCCCCTTGACAGACTTCTCTGGGGCCAACGTCCTGACTTTC.

The J gene is TRBJ2-7, the V gene TRBV28; D not resolved. The germline V and J ends were trimmed by 6 bases and 4 bases, with 7 bases remaining between them. The CDR3 has 11 residues. Germline CDR1 is MDHEN and CDR2 is SYDVKM. CDR3 sequence: CASRESYEQYF. CDR3 nucleotide sequence: TGTGCCAGCAGGGAGTCATACGAGCAGTACTTC.

The chain has TRBV15 and TRBJ1-2, with D uncertain. Trimming cost V 3 bases and J 4 bases, with 9 bases left between them. This CDR3 region has 13 residues. Germline CDR1 and CDR2: LNHNV and YYDKDF (reference sequence). The CDR3 DNA sequence: TGTGCCACCAGCAGGGACGGAATCTATGGCTACACCTTC. Its translation is CATSRDGIYGYTF.

This chain uses TRBV27 with TRBJ2-3; 7 positions match TRBD1. V lost 5 bases and J lost 4; bases outside the gene matches: 6. The length of the CDR3 is 14 residues. Germline assignment: CDR1 MNHEY and CDR2 SMNVEV (reference sequence). In DNA form, the CDR3 reads TGTGCCAGCAGTCCCATGACAGGGCCAGATACGCAGTATTTT. This encodes CASSPMTGPDTQYF.

The chain combines TRBV25-1 with TRBJ2-1; 7 positions agree with TRBD2. Germline CDR1 is MGHDK and CDR2 is SYGVNS. The CDR3 is 14 residues long. V lost 6 bases and J lost 3; bases outside the gene matches: 5. CDR3 residues: CASSPSGVYNEQFF. The CDR3 DNA reads TGTGCCAGCAGCCCTAGCGGAGTCTACAATGAGCAGTTCTTC.

V gene TRBV20-1 combines with J gene TRBJ2-6; TRBD1 matches 9 bases. The CDR3 totals 18 residues. Germline V gene sequence: CDR1 DFQATT, CDR2 SNEGSKA (reference sequence). V lost 5 bases to trimming and J lost 3 bases; unmatched junction nucleotides: 14. The CDR3, as DNA: TGCAGTGCTTCTCCAAATCCGGGACAGGGTGGTGGGGCCAACGTCCTGACTTTC. The encoded protein is CSASPNPGQGGGANVLTF.

The chain links TRBV29-1 to TRBJ1-1, with no clear D. The V end was cut by 2 bases, the J end by 6 bases, with 10 bases between. The germline V gene has CDR1 SQVTM and CDR2 ANQGSEA. The CDR3 runs 12 residues. The CDR3 DNA is TGCAGCGTTGAACGGGTGGCAGCTGAAGCTTTCTTT. It translates to CSVERVAAEAFF.

The chain uses TRBV29-1 and TRBJ2-7; a weak D match, TRBD2 (5 bases). Trimming pared 0 bases from V and 2 bases from J, leaving 5 bases between. Germline V lookup: CDR1 SQVTM, CDR2 ANQGSEA. This CDR3 has 12 amino acids. The CDR3 reads CSVEEGAYEQYF. The DNA for the CDR3 is TGCAGCGTTGAAGAGGGAGCCTACGAGCAGTACTTC.

The genes are TRBV6-2 or TRBV6-3 and TRBJ2-1; no clear D. Trimming removed 0 bases from V and 6 bases from J, with 9 bases in between. There are 14 residues in the CDR3. Germline CDR1 reads MNHEY; CDR2 reads SVGEGT. The CDR3 is CASSYSMSVNEQFF. Written as DNA, the CDR3 is TGTGCCAGCAGTTACTCGATGTCCGTCAATGAGCAGTTCTTC.

V usage is TRBV3-1 and J usage is TRBJ2-1; 15 positions match TRBD2. V lost 5 bases to trimming and J lost 7 bases; unmatched junction nucleotides: 15. Germline CDR1 is LGHDT and CDR2 is YNNKEL (reference sequence). This CDR3 contains 19 residues. CDR3 nucleotide sequence: TGTGCCAGCAGCTATAGCCTCTATGGACTAGCGGGAGGGGATAATGAGCAGTTCTTC. Its protein product is CASSYSLYGLAGGDNEQFF.

This clonotype was observed a handful of times. The chain has TRBV18 and TRBJ1-5, with 8 bases that match TRBD1. Germline loops: CDR1 KGHSH, CDR2 LQKENI. This CDR3 is built from 14 residues. After removal of 3 bases from V and 2 bases from J, the junction contained 0 bases not matched to a gene. This chain's CDR3 is CASSPGQGNQPQHF. The CDR3 DNA reads as TGTGCCAGCTCACCGGGACAGGGCAATCAGCCCCAGCATTTT.

The chain combines TRBV29-1 with TRBJ1-5, with unresolved D. The CDR3 spans 14 residues. Trimming shortened V by 7 bases and J by 0 bases, and 13 bases separated the two germline ends. CDR1 is SQVTM and CDR2 is ANQGSEA in the germline V gene. The CDR3 spells CSAAPLNSNQPQHF. The CDR3 DNA reads as TGCAGCGCCGCTCCCCTTAATAGCAATCAGCCCCAGCATTTT.

The V and J genes are TRBV12-3 or TRBV12-4 and TRBJ1-2; D uncertain. The CDR3 consists of 12 residues. Trimming shortened V by 4 bases and J by 9 bases, and 12 bases separated the two germline ends. The CDR3, as DNA: TGTGCCAGCAGTTCCGGGTTTTATAGCTACACCTTC. This translates into CASSSGFYSYTF.

The chain couples TRBV6-5 to TRBJ1-2, with TRBD1 as a possible D gene (5 bases). The CDR3 totals 14 residues. CDR1 is MNHEY and CDR2 is SVGAGI in the germline V gene. The germline V and J ends were trimmed by 0 bases and 2 bases, with 7 bases remaining between them. CDR3 sequence (DNA): TGTGCCAGCAGTTACTCGACAGCGAACTATGGCTACACCTTC. It translates to CASSYSTANYGYTF.

This chain connects TRBV20-1 to TRBJ2-2; TRBD1 or TRBD2 may be the D gene (5 bases each). The V end lost 7 bases, the J end lost 4 bases, and 13 bases lay between the germline ends. The CDR3 spans 13 residues. From germline, CDR1 is DFQATT and CDR2 SNEGSKA (reference sequence). The CDR3 DNA is TGCAGTGGCCGGGACCACCGCACCGGGGAGCTGTTTTTT. Translating it yields CSGRDHRTGELFF.

V is TRBV12-3 or TRBV12-4 and J is TRBJ2-5, with 11 bases lining up with TRBD2. This CDR3 contains 13 residues. Trimming at V came to 6 bases and at J to 5 bases, leaving 2 bases not matched to a gene. The CDR3 coding sequence is TGTGCCAGCAGGACTAGCGGGACTGAGACCCAGTACTTC. Its translation: CASRTSGTETQYF.

The chain links TRBV30 to TRBJ2-1; 12 bases fit TRBD2. This CDR3 comprises 16 residues. Germline V CDR1 and CDR2: GTSNPN, SVGIG (reference sequence). After removal of 3 bases from V and 2 bases from J, the junction contained 5 bases not matched to a gene. The DNA for the CDR3 is TGTGCCTGGAGAAGGACTAGCGGGAACCCCTACAATGAGCAGTTCTTC. Translated: CAWRRTSGNPYNEQFF.

This clonotype was counted a single time. The CDR3 is CSARDLFKGTTEAFF. In DNA, the CDR3 is TGCAGTGCTAGAGACCTCTTTAAGGGTACCACTGAAGCTTTCTTT. The rearrangement links TRBV20-1 to TRBJ1-1; D uncertain. Germline V gene data show CDR1 as DFQATT and CDR2 as SNEGSKA (reference sequence). There are 15 residues in the CDR3. V was trimmed by 0 bases and J by 4 bases, leaving 15 bases between them.

This chain uses TRBV6-5 with TRBJ2-7; 8 bases are a match to TRBD1. Losses at the gene ends were 3 bases for V and 2 bases for J; bases not matched to a gene: 15. The germline CDR1 and CDR2 sequences are MNHEY and SVGAGI. This CDR3 is 18 amino acids long. CDR3 region: CASSYGNLRTGSTYEQYF. As DNA, the CDR3 is TGTGCCAGCAGTTATGGGAACCTTCGGACAGGGTCAACCTACGAGCAGTACTTC.

The chain is built from TRBV20-1 and TRBJ2-7; a weak D match, TRBD1 (6 bases). Germline V gives CDR1 DFQATT, CDR2 SNEGSKA (reference sequence). The CDR3 is 14 residues long. Trimming took 1 base from V and 5 from J, leaving 15 bases between them. DNA for the CDR3: TGCAGTGCTAGAGCCCCGGCAGGGGAGCACGAGCAGTACTTC. The encoded protein is CSARAPAGEHEQYF.

This chain connects TRBV20-1 to TRBJ2-3; D is ambiguous. V lost 6 bases to trimming and J lost 2 bases, with 18 bases between them. The CDR3 spans 15 residues. Looked up from germline, CDR1 is DFQATT and CDR2 is SNEGSKA (reference sequence). CDR3 sequence (DNA): TGCAGTGCCACGCCCGCCGACACTTACACAGATACGCAGTATTTT. It translates to CSATPADTYTDTQYF.

This sequence joins TRBV20-1 and TRBJ2-1, with D maybe TRBD2 (6 bases). V lost 4 bases and J lost 2, with 15 bases in between. The CDR3 loop spans 15 amino acids. Looked up from germline, CDR1 is DFQATT and CDR2 is SNEGSKA (reference sequence). CDR3 protein: CSAKPPGEAYNEQFF. In DNA form, the CDR3 reads TGCAGTGCTAAGCCCCCGGGGGAGGCCTACAATGAGCAGTTCTTC.